The entry below describes one T cell receptor beta chain. Its antigen is not known. These data belong to a study of T cell clonotyping in hematopoietic cell transplantation. The CDR3 consists of 16 residues. Per germline, CDR1 MNHEY and CDR2 SMNVEV (reference sequence). V dropped 2 bases and J dropped 5 bases, with 16 bases sitting between them. The repertoire was sequenced with immunoSEQ multiplex PCR; TCRdb's copy has only in-frame clones and lacks some. The data show tens of thousands of clones, roughly 95% seen once. Study-wide results and caveats: Recipient TCR diversity dropped after transplant; expanded clonotypes rose from day 30 to 180. Cells were unsorted, so CD4 and CD8 contributions were not separated.

Time point: recipient sample about 28 days before transplant, after cytoreduction. Recipient blood drawn about 28 days pretransplant and days 30, 100, 180 after. The chain couples TRBV27 to TRBJ1-5; possible D gene TRBD1, 6 bases. The TCR originated in a woman aged 50 to 60 with acute myeloid leukemia. Some clones in this sample may be carry-over from other donors' samples. Source: peripheral blood mononuclear cells, taken before stem cell transplant. CDR3 region: CASSLRGRGRHQPQHF. CDR3 bases: TGTGCCAGCAGTTTAAGGGGCAGGGGTCGGCATCAGCCCCAGCATTTT.